The T cell receptor (beta chain) under discussion was sequenced for a study of blood T cell repertoires in COVID-19. Study overall: Collection of acute and convalescent COVID-19 samples took place in the United States, Italy and Spain. Sources were T cells, B-cell-depleted T cells, or PBMCs; the material itself was cDNA or gDNA.

In the source study's methods: Reference gene primer amplification gave estimated nucleated cell counts. Repertoires were generated with immunoSEQ multiplex PCR, while TCRdb's copy carries only in-frame clones and drops some. D and trimming were read from the DNA, whereas the V and J calls and clone size are those reported in that table. The repertoire includes hundreds of thousands of clones, approximately 80% of them detected once, and around 18% sits in the top ten. The CDR3 sequence is 16 residues long. Germline values: CDR1 LNHNV, CDR2 YYDKDF (reference sequence). The ends lost 0 bases at V and 7 bases at J; junction bases unmatched: 10.

The V gene is TRBV15, the J gene TRBJ1-2, with TRBD1 identical over 8 bases. The TCR originated in a woman aged 80 or older with active or convalescent COVID-19. The sample comprised peripheral blood. The CDR3 protein is CATSRDQEGQVGGYTF. The CDR3 region has the DNA TGTGCCACCAGCAGAGATCAGGAGGGACAGGTGGGTGGCTACACCTTC.